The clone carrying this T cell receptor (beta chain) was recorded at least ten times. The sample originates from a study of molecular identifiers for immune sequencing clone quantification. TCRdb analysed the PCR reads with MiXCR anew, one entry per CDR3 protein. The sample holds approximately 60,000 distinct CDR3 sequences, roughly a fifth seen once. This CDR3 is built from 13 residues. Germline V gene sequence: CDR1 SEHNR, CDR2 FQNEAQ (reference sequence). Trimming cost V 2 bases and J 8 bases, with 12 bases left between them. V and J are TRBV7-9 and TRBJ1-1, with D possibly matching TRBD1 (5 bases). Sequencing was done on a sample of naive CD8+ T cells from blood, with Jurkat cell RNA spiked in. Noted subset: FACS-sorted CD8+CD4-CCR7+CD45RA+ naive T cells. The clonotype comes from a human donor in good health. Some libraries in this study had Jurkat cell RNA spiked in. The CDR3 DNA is TGTGCCAGCAGCTTAAGCCAGGGTATGGAAGCTTTCTTT. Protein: CASSLSQGMEAFF.